The 5 T cell receptor beta chains listed next were all sequenced from one sample in a study of human T cells and chemical hapten exposure (dated by TCRdb to the early 2020s). Library construction relied on RACE. Sequencing instrument: NextSeq 500. TCRdb reran the public reads through fastp at Q25 and MiXCR, keeping productive beta chains. Each CDR3 protein gets just one entry, which takes the most common genes and DNA from the rows behind it. This sample has 60,000 to 80,000 distinct CDR3 sequences in its table, and about 6.5% of those were observed once. The top ten clonotypes cover under 4.5% of the sample. The time point label corresponds to: healthy volunteer bleed at 6 weeks. Total RNA was extracted from unfractionated whole blood that had been collected in Tempus Blood RNA tubes. The specimen sequenced was whole blood. These receptors originate from a female donor in good health. Some clones in this sample may be carry-over from other donors' samples.

There are many counts of this clonotype. The chain links TRBV12-3 or TRBV12-4 to TRBJ1-1; 7 positions agree with TRBD1. The junction had 17 bases not matched to a gene; V was cut back by 5 bases and J by 5 bases. This CDR3 is built from 17 residues. CDR3 sequence reads: CASSPRQGRYARTEAFF. In nucleotides, the CDR3 is TGTGCCAGCAGTCCTCGACAGGGACGTTATGCACGGACTGAAGCTTTCTTT.

This clonotype was detected ten times or more. J is TRBJ2-1 and V is TRBV27; D not certain. The V gene's germline CDR1 is MNHEY and CDR2 SMNVEV (reference sequence). The V gene lost 6 bases and the J gene lost 5 bases, with 17 bases spanning the gap. The CDR3 is 15 amino acids. The CDR3 DNA sequence: TGTGCCAGCAGGCCCGAGGCACTGCTAAACAATGAGCAGTTCTTC. This translates into CASRPEALLNNEQFF.

This chain connects TRBV7-2 to TRBJ1-5; 7 nucleotides line up with TRBD1. The CDR3 totals 15 residues. Germline CDR1 reads SGHTA; CDR2 reads FQGNSA. V lost 1 base, J lost 7 bases, and 7 bases stayed unmatched. Here the CDR3 DNA reads TGTGCCAGCAGCTTAGGTCAGGGGGTCTGGCAGCCCCAGCATTTT. This codes for CASSLGQGVWQPQHF.

In this sample, this clonotype turned up many times. The V call is TRBV28, the J call TRBJ2-7; 12 bases match TRBD2. Germline trimming cut 3 bases from V and 7 bases from J; bases unmatched to any gene: 7. The CDR3 spans 15 residues. Germline loops: CDR1 MDHEN, CDR2 SYDVKM. DNA of the CDR3: TGTGCCAGCAGTTTTCCCGGACTAGCGGGAAATGAGCAGTACTTC. It yields the protein CASSFPGLAGNEQYF.

This clonotype was observed many times. The chain carries TRBV28 and TRBJ2-2; weak D call: TRBD2 (5 bases). Trimming removed 3 bases from V and 4 bases from J, with 12 bases in between. Germline-derived CDR1 and CDR2 are MDHEN and SYDVKM. The CDR3 contains 15 residues. The CDR3 reads CASSFNGKGTGELFF. The CDR3 DNA sequence: TGTGCCAGCAGTTTTAACGGGAAGGGCACCGGGGAGCTGTTTTTT. The variable domain in full, completed from reference TRBV28 and TRBJ2-2, reads DVKVTQSSRYLVKRTGEKVFLECVQDMDHENMFWYRQDPGLGLRLIYFSYDVKMKEKGDIPEGYSVSREKKERFSLILESASTNQTSMYLCASSFNGKGTGELFFGEGSRLTVL.